This paragraph reports one T cell receptor (beta chain). This clone has ten or more counts. The antigen it binds to is not known. Nothing much larger sits one base from this clone, and base qualities are not available. Donors were healthy HIV-negative adults with no recently reported acute infections or vaccinations. All donors were Caucasian adults living in Nashville, Tennessee, USA. In the unsorted samples, some 94 million PBMCs were counted, and genomic DNA was extracted using the QIAamp DNA Blood Mini kit. Blood was collected by leukapheresis, and PBMCs were isolated by Ficoll-Histopaque density gradient centrifugation and then cryopreserved in liquid nitrogen vapor phase. Using the deep immunoSEQ assay, multiplex PCR amplified TCR CDR3 regions from genomic DNA. For each cell subset, the extracted genomic DNA was distributed evenly across all wells of several immunoSEQ 96-well plates, and each plate served as one replicate. Each replicate PCR for unsorted PBMC received roughly 290 ng genomic DNA, equal to about 30,000 T cell genomes. Unsorted PBMC genomic DNA was sequenced across ten immunoSEQ deep assay plates. Purified libraries were measured with a Qubit 3.0 fluorometer, size-checked on a Bioanalyzer 2100, and measured again with the KAPA Library Quantification kit. A separate single-read 150-cycle Illumina NextSeq 550 flow cell was used to sequence each immunoSEQ 96-well plate. As for the authors' bioinformatics: Because only junctional sequences without quality scores were contained in the immunoSEQ output, filtering matching that applied to full-length reads could not be performed. To assign V/J genes and CDR3, sequences were annotated against IMGT germline references using PyIR, a Python wrapper for IgBLAST v1.9. Any read was removed if the V/J assignment was weak (E-value above 1e-6), the CDR3 was missing, or the read contained stop codons, out-of-frame junctions, or ambiguous translated residues. A V3J clonotype was defined by an identical inferred V gene, J gene, and CDR3 amino acid sequence. Percentage overlap between repertoires was calculated by dividing the number of shared unique clonotypes by the size of the smaller repertoire. Repertoire richness was assessed with RTK rarefaction, the Chao1 estimator, and Recon v2.1 estimates of unobserved clonotypes. TCRdb took over this immuneACCESS table, retaining in-frame rearrangements with V and J assigned. Such tables are incomplete; in checked studies, under half of the missing clones stem from an unresolved V gene, and the remainder is unexplained. V and J calls and clone size are given by that table; D and trimming were obtained from the DNA. Within this sample are 400,000 to 600,000 clones, with over 60% of them counted one time only. The top ten clonotypes cover 9.5% to 15% of the sample.

This sample was included in a study of shared clonotypes between healthy human individuals (dated by TCRdb to 2018 to 2021). Looking at the study overall: The cohort included three men and two women between 18 and 49 years of age. Between about 0.8 and 8.9 billion PBMCs per donor were obtained by leukapheresis. To increase sequencing depth and limit assay-specific biases, TCR repertoire library preparation and sequencing were carried out by different laboratories using diverse techniques. Blood TCR repertoires of several healthy adults were deeply sequenced to estimate repertoire size and the extent of clonotype sharing between individuals. Findings and caveats that apply to the study as a whole: Pairwise subsampling indicated that sequencing depth was expected to affect the degree of clonotype sharing among donors. Only blood was sampled, and tissue TCR repertoires likely differ from those in blood. The small number of donors limited the genetic and exposure-history diversity represented.

The material sequenced was PBMCs. The origin of this receptor is a woman between 40 and 55 years old in good health. Some clones in this sample may be carry-over from other donors' samples.

The CDR3 protein sequence reads: CASSPGIRRGGYTF. The DNA sequence is as follows: TGTGCCAGCAGCCCCGGTATCCGCCGAGGGGGCTACACCTTC. The chain was built from TRBV11-1 and TRBJ1-2, with the D gene not clear enough to name. A distance of 18 bases separates the germline ends of V and J, which lose 5 bases and 8 bases respectively. The CDR3 sequence holds 14 residues, the cysteine and phenylalanine included. Only CDR3 DNA remains: 42 bases, in frame from the first base. From the germline V gene (reference sequence), CDR1 is SGHAT and CDR2 is FQDESV.